A single T cell receptor beta chain is shown here with its context. The target antigen is unknown. The germline and genes are mouse ones. From the germline J gene comes the end of the CDR3, since the read stops 1 residue before it. The sample holds other DNA sequences that translate to the same CDR3. Time point indicated: mouse harvest day 7 after allogeneic transplant. Mouse grafts combined 10^7 T-cell-depleted bone marrow cells with 10^6 splenic CD5+ T cells. Germline V gene sequence: CDR1 KGHPV, CDR2 FQNQEV (reference sequence). Losses at the gene ends were 6 bases for V and 3 bases for J; bases not matched to a gene: 6. CDR3 length: 14 residues. TCRbeta CDR3 was sequenced at survey depth with template counts. Produced via immunoSEQ multiplex PCR; TCRdb's table is partial and in-frame only. Of thousands of clones in the sample, about 47% were seen once. The data were obtained in a study of tissue T cells after allogeneic stem cell transplantation. General study points: Motif-based clustering found tissue-specific repertoire signatures shared across patients, though few clones were shared. Tissue-detected TCR repertoire was only partly captured by blood and spleen T cells. Some tissue clones might be persisting host cells; their alloreactivity or antigen specificity was not determined.

The receptor was derived from a female BALB/c mouse given C57BL/6 T cells with graft-versus-host disease after an allogeneic hematopoietic cell transplant. The chain carries TRBV26 and TRBJ2-7; TRBD1 matches at 9 bases. Material for sequencing was gut tissue. The covered CDR3 bases are TGTGCCAGCAGCCCCGGGACAGGGCGCTATGAACAGTAC. This translates into CASSPGTGRYEQY. The entire CDR3 protein is CASSPGTGRYEQYF.